This TCR beta chain was found in a study of T cell changes during pregnancy in multiple sclerosis. Here immunoSEQ multiplex PCR was the method, and the copy in TCRdb shows in-frame clones only, minus some. The sample has about 100,000 clones, 90% to 95% seen once. The germline V and J ends were trimmed by 2 bases and 3 bases, with 10 bases remaining between them. CDR1 is SEHNR, CDR2 FQNEAQ, per germline (reference sequence). CDR3 length: 14 amino acids. The clonotype comes from a female donor with multiple sclerosis, enrolled in a pregnancy study. The sample here was peripheral blood, taken in the second trimester of pregnancy. The V gene is TRBV7-9, the J gene TRBJ1-1, with D possibly TRBD1 on 5 matching bases. The DNA of the CDR3 is TGTGCCAGCAGCTTAAGGGGAAGGCACACTGAAGCTTTCTTT. Amino acids: CASSLRGRHTEAFF.